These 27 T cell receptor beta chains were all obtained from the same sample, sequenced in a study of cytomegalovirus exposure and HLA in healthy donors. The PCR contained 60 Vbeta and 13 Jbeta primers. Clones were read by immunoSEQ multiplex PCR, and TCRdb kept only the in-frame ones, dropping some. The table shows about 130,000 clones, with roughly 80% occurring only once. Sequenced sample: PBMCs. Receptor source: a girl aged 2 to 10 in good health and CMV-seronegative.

CDR3 nucleotide sequence: TGTGCCAGCAGGAGAGCGGGAGATGCAGATACGCAGTATTTT. Its protein product is CASRRAGDADTQYF. J is TRBJ2-3 and V is TRBV6-5; 8 bases fit TRBD2. Trimming at V came to 6 bases and at J to 4 bases, leaving 6 bases not matched to a gene. CDR3 size: 14 residues. Per the germline V gene, CDR1 is MNHEY and CDR2 is SVGAGI.

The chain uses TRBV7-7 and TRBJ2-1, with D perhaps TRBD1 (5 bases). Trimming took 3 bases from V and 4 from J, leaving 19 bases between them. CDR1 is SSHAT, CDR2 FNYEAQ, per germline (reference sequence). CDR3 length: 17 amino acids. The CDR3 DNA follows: TGTGCCAGCAGCTTGGGGCAGACCGCCATTCTTTACAATGAGCAGTTCTTC. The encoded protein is CASSLGQTAILYNEQFF.

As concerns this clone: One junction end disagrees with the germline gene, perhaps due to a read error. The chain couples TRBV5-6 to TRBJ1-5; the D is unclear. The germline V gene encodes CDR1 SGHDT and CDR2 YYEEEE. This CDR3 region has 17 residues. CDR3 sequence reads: CAGSPPRAMSSNQPQHF. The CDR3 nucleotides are TGTGCCGGCAGCCCACCTCGAGCCATGAGTAGCAATCAGCCCCAGCATTTT.

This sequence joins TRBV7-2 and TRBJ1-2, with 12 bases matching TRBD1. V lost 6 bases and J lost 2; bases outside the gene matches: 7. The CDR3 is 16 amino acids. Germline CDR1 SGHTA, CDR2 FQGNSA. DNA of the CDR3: TGTGCCAGCAGACAAACCGGGACAGGGGGCAACTATGGCTACACCTTC. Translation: CASRQTGTGGNYGYTF.

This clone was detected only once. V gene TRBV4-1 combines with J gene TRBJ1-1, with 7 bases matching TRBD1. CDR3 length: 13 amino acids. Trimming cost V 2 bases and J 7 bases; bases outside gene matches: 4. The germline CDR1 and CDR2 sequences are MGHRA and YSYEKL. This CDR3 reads CASSQLGTVEAFF. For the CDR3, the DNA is TGCGCCAGCAGCCAATTGGGGACAGTTGAAGCTTTCTTT.

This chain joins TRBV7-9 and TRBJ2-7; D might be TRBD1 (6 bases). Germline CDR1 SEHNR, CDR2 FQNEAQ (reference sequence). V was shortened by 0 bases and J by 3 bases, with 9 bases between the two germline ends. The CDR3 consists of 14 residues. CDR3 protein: CASSLADSNYEQYF. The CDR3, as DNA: TGTGCCAGCAGCTTAGCGGACAGTAACTACGAGCAGTACTTC.

CDR3 region: CASSLALGHNQPQHF. In DNA, the CDR3 is TGTGCCAGCAGCTTAGCGCTTGGCCACAATCAGCCCCAGCATTTT. The gene calls are TRBV7-8 and TRBJ1-5; D is ambiguous. The V end lost 0 bases, the J end lost 3 bases, and 9 bases lay between the germline ends. This CDR3 contains 15 residues. Germline-derived CDR1 and CDR2 are SGHVS and FQNEAQ.

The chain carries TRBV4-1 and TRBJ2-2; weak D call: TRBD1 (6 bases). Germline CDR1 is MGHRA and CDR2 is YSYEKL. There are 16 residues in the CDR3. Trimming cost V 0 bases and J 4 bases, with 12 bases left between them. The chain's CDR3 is CASSQDGRGATGELFF. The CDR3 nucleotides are TGCGCCAGCAGCCAAGATGGCAGGGGAGCCACCGGGGAGCTGTTTTTT.

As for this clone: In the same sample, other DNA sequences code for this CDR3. DNA of the CDR3: TGCGCCAGCAGCCAAGTCGGACAGCAAGACACTGAAGCTTTCTTT. This sequence encodes CASSQVGQQDTEAFF. This rearrangement joins TRBV4-1 to TRBJ1-1; D perhaps matches TRBD1 (6 bases). This CDR3 spans 15 amino acids. The V gene's germline CDR1 is MGHRA and CDR2 YSYEKL. V gave up 1 base and J gave up 3 bases, with 12 bases separating them.

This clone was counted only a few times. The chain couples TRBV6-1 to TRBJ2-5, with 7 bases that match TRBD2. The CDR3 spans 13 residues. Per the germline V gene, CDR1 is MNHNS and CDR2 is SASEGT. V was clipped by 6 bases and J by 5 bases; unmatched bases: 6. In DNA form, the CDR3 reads TGTGCCAGCAGGCGGGAGTCATGGGAGACCCAGTACTTC. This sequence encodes CASRRESWETQYF.

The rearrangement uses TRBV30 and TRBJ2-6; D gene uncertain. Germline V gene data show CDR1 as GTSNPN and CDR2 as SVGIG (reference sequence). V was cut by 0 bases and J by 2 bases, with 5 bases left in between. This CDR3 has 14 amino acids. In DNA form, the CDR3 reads TGTGCCTGGAGTGTTAGAGCTGGGGCCAACGTCCTGACTTTC. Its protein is CAWSVRAGANVLTF.

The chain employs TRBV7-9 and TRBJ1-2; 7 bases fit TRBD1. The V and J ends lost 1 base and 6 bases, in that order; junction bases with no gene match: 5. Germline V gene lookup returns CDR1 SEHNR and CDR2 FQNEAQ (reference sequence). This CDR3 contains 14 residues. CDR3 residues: CASSLVGTGDGYTF. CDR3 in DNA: TGTGCCAGCAGCTTAGTGGGTACAGGGGATGGCTACACCTTC.

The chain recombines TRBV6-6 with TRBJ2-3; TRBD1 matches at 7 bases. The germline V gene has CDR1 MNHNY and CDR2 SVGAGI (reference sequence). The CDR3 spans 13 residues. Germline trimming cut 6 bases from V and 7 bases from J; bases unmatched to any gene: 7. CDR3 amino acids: CASSQGEFYTQYF. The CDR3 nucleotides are TGTGCCAGCAGCCAGGGGGAGTTTTATACGCAGTATTTT.

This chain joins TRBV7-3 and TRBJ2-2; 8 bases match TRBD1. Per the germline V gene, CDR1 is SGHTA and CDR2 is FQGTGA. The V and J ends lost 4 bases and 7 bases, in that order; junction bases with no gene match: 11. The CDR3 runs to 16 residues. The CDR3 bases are TGTGCCAGCAGCTCCCGGGACAGGACTCTTCACGGGGAGCTGTTTTTT. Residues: CASSSRDRTLHGELFF. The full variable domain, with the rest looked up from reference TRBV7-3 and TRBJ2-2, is GAGVSQTPSNKVTEKGKYVELRCDPISGHTALYWYRQSLGQGPEFLIYFQGTGAADDSGLPNDRFFAVRPEGSVSTLKIQRTERGDSAVYLCASSSRDRTLHGELFFGEGSRLTVL.

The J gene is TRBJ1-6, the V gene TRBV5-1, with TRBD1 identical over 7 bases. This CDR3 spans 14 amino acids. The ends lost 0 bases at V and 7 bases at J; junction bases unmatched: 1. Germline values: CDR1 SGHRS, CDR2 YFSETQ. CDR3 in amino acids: CASSLAQGNSPLHF. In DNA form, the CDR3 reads TGCGCCAGCAGCTTGGCACAGGGGAATTCACCCCTCCACTTT. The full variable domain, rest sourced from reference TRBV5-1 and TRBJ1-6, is KAGVTQTPRYLIKTRGQQVTLSCSPISGHRSVSWYQQTPGQGLQFLFEYFSETQRNKGNFPGRFSGRQFSNSRSEMNVSTLELGDSALYLCASSLAQGNSPLHFGNGTRLTVT.

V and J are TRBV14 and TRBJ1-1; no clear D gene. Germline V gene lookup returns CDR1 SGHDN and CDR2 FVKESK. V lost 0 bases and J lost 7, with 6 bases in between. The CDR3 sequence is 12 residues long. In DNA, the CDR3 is TGTGCCAGCAGCCAAGACAAGAGTGAAGCTTTCTTT. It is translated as CASSQDKSEAFF.

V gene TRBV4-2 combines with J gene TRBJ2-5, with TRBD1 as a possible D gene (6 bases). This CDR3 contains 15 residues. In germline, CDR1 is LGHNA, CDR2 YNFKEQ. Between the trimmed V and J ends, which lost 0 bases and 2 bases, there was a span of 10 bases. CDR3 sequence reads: CASSQDRGKQETQYF. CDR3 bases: TGTGCCAGCAGCCAAGACAGGGGCAAACAAGAGACCCAGTACTTC.

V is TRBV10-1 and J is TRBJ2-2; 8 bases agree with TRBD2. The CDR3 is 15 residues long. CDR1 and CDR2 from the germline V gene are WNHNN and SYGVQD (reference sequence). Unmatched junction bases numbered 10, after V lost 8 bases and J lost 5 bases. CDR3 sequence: CASGRSRGATGELFF. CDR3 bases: TGCGCCAGCGGGAGGTCGCGGGGGGCTACCGGGGAGCTGTTTTTT.

CDR3 nucleotide sequence: TGTGCCAGCAGAACACCCCCGGGACAGGGGGAACGCACCGGGGAGCTGTTTTTT. Protein product: CASRTPPGQGERTGELFF. The V gene is TRBV28, the J gene TRBJ2-2; TRBD1 matches 11 bases. V was pared by 6 bases and J by 4 bases, with 13 bases of the junction left unmatched. Germline V CDR1 and CDR2: MDHEN, SYDVKM. The CDR3 length is 18 residues.

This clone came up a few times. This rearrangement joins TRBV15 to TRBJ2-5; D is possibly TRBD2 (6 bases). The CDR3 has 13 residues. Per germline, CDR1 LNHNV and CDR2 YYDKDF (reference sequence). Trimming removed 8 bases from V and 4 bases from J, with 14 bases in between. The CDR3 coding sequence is TGTGCCACCTCCGGGGGTTTAGGAGAGACCCAGTACTTC. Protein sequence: CATSGGLGETQYF.

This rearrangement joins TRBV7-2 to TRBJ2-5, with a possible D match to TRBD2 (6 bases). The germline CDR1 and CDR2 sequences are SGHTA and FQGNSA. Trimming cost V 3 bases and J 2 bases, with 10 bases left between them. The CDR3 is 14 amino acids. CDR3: CASSFGGLQETQYF. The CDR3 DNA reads TGTGCCAGCAGCTTCGGGGGACTTCAAGAGACCCAGTACTTC.

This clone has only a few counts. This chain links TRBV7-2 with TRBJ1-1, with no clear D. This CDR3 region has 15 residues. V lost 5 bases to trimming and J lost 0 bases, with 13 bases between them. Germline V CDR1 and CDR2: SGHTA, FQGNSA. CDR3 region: CASSAGGRMNTEAFF. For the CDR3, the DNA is TGTGCCAGCAGCGCTGGAGGGAGGATGAACACTGAAGCTTTCTTT. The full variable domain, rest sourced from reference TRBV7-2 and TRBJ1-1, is GAGVSQSPSNKVTEKGKDVELRCDPISGHTALYWYRQSLGQGLEFLIYFQGNSAPDKSGLPSDRFSAERTGGSVSTLTIQRTQQEDSAVYLCASSAGGRMNTEAFFGQGTRLTVV.

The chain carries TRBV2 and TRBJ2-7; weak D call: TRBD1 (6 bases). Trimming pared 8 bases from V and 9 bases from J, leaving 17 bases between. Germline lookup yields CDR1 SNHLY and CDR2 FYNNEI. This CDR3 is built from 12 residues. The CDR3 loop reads CASHIQGLGQYF. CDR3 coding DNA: TGTGCCAGCCACATACAGGGCCTAGGGCAGTACTTC.

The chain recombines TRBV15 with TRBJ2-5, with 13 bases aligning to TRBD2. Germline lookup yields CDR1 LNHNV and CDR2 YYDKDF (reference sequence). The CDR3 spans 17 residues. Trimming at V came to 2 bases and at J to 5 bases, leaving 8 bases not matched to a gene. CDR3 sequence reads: CATSRLRTSGSSETQYF. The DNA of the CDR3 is TGTGCCACCAGCAGACTGAGGACTAGCGGGAGCTCTGAGACCCAGTACTTC.

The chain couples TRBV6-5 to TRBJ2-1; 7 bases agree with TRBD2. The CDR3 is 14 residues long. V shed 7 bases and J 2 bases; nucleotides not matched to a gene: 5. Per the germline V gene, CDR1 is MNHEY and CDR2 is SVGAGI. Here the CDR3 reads CASNPGGAYNEQFF. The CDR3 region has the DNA TGTGCCAGCAACCCGGGGGGAGCCTACAATGAGCAGTTCTTC.

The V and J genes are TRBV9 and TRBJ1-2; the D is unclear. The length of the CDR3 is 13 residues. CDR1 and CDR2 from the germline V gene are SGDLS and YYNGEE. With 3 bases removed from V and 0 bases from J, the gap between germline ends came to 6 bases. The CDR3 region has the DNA TGTGCCAGCAGCGCCGGGACTAACTATGGCTACACCTTC. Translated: CASSAGTNYGYTF.

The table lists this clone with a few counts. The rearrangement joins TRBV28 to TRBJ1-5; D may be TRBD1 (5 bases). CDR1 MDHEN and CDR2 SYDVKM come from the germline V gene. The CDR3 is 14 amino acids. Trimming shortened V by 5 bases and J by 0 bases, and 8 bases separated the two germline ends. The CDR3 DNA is TGTGCCAGCAGTAGAGACAGTAGCAATCAGCCCCAGCATTTT. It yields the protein CASSRDSSNQPQHF.